This entry lists 25 T cell receptor beta chains sequenced from one sample in a study of response to subunit inactivated influenza vaccine. TCRdb re-called the RT-PCR reads through MiXCR, storing one row per CDR3 protein. Among roughly 650,000 distinct CDR3 sequences listed, less than 15% were seen once. Sequenced material: PBMCs from blood, taken 14 to 15 days before vaccination. The receptors stem from a man aged 45-65 years who received an inactivated influenza vaccine.

The CDR3: CASSLALGSSNEKLFF. In DNA, the CDR3 is TGCGCCAGCAGCTTGGCCCTCGGCAGCTCTAATGAAAAACTGTTTTTT. This chain uses TRBV5-1 with TRBJ1-4; no clear D gene. V lost 0 bases to trimming and J lost 3 bases, with 12 bases between them. The CDR3 is 16 amino acids. The germline V gene encodes CDR1 SGHRS and CDR2 YFSETQ.

The chain carries TRBV20-1 and TRBJ2-1; D gene ambiguous. Germline V gene lookup returns CDR1 DFQATT and CDR2 SNEGSKA (reference sequence). V was clipped by 3 bases and J by 4 bases, with 16 bases between them. The CDR3 contains 15 residues. The DNA of the CDR3 is TGCAGTGCTAGGAGGTATATAGTGGTATACAATGAGCAGTTCTTC. Its protein is CSARRYIVVYNEQFF.

This clonotype has at least ten counts. The chain links TRBV29-1 to TRBJ2-2; D unclear. The CDR3 has 13 amino acids. Germline-derived CDR1 and CDR2 are SQVTM and ANQGSEA. V was pared by 6 bases and J by 7 bases, with 15 bases between. CDR3 sequence reads: CSVGRRSNGELFF. CDR3 nucleotides: TGCAGCGTCGGCCGACGCAGCAACGGGGAGCTGTTTTTT.

The chain uses TRBV5-1 and TRBJ2-7; no reliable D call. The CDR3 extends over 14 amino acids. The ends were cut back, 2 bases at V and 2 bases at J, with 11 bases in the middle. The V gene's germline CDR1 is SGHRS and CDR2 YFSETQ. CDR3 amino acids: CASSFGGPTYEQYF. The CDR3 DNA sequence: TGCGCCAGCAGCTTTGGCGGACCAACCTACGAGCAGTACTTC.

V is TRBV5-5 and J is TRBJ1-3; the match to TRBD1 covers 8 bases. Losses at the gene ends were 3 bases for V and 2 bases for J; bases not matched to a gene: 7. This CDR3 is built from 16 residues. Germline-derived CDR1 and CDR2 are SGHKS and YYEKEE (reference sequence). In nucleotides, the CDR3 is TGTGCCAGCAGCTCCGGACAGGGACAAACTGGAAACACCATATATTTT. Translated, it gives CASSSGQGQTGNTIYF.

This clonotype has a handful of counts. The rearrangement links TRBV29-1 to TRBJ1-2, with TRBD1 matching over 8 bases. The trim removed 4 bases at V and 1 base at J, leaving 2 bases unmatched. The CDR3 has 13 amino acids. Per the germline V gene, CDR1 is SQVTM and CDR2 is ANQGSEA. CDR3 sequence (DNA): TGCAGCGTTGGGACAGGGAGTAACTATGGCTACACCTTC. As protein: CSVGTGSNYGYTF.

This clonotype occurred many times. The CDR3: CASGQVYGYTF. CDR3 nucleotides: TGTGCCAGCGGTCAGGTTTATGGCTACACCTTC. The genes are TRBV28 and TRBJ1-2, with D unclear. Between the trimmed V and J ends, which lost 8 bases and 5 bases, there was a span of 9 bases. There are 11 residues in the CDR3. CDR1 and CDR2 from the germline V gene are MDHEN and SYDVKM.

The chain has TRBV30 and TRBJ2-5; TRBD1 agrees at 7 bases. CDR1 is GTSNPN and CDR2 is SVGIG in the germline V gene (reference sequence). The ends lost 6 bases at V and 2 bases at J; junction bases unmatched: 3. The CDR3 runs 12 residues. The CDR3 sequence is CACDRDQETQYF. CDR3 nucleotides: TGTGCCTGCGACAGGGATCAAGAGACCCAGTACTTC.

This chain connects TRBV27 to TRBJ1-5, with D perhaps matching TRBD1 (5 bases). Germline-derived CDR1 and CDR2 are MNHEY and SMNVEV (reference sequence). The ends were cut back, 2 bases at V and 6 bases at J, with 14 bases in the middle. The length of the CDR3 is 15 residues. This CDR3 is CASSLVAGGFQPQHF. CDR3 in DNA: TGTGCCAGCAGTTTAGTTGCCGGGGGTTTTCAGCCCCAGCATTTT.

The chain joins TRBV4-3 to TRBJ2-7; D uncertain. V lost 0 bases, J lost 3 bases, and 6 bases lay in between. This CDR3 contains 13 residues. Germline values: CDR1 LGHNA, CDR2 YSLEER. CDR3 nucleotides: TGCGCCAGCAGCCAAGATAGACGCTACGAGCAGTACTTC. Its protein is CASSQDRRYEQYF.

This chain joins TRBV6-1 and TRBJ2-7; D tentatively reads TRBD1 or TRBD2 (5 bases each). Germline V gives CDR1 MNHNS, CDR2 SASEGT. The CDR3 is 15 residues long. Trimming shortened V by 0 bases and J by 5 bases, and 14 bases separated the two germline ends. The CDR3 DNA reads as TGTGCCAGCAGTGAAGCCTACGCAGGGACCAACGAGCAGTACTTC. This translates into CASSEAYAGTNEQYF.

The chain couples TRBV6-2 or TRBV6-3 to TRBJ2-3; D perhaps matches TRBD2 (5 bases). CDR3 length equals 14 residues. CDR1 MNHEY and CDR2 SVGEGT come from the germline V gene. Trimming left V 6 bases short and J 5 bases short, with 15 bases between. The CDR3 loop is CASSSLGPRDTQYF. The CDR3 DNA follows: TGTGCCAGCAGCTCACTAGGGCCGCGAGATACGCAGTATTTT.

The chain recombines TRBV12-3 or TRBV12-4 with TRBJ2-1, with 7 bases matching TRBD1. The V gene end was trimmed by 6 bases and the J gene end by 12 bases; junction bases not matched to a gene: 8. The CDR3 covers 12 residues. This CDR3 is CASRPQGRRQFF. The CDR3 nucleotides are TGTGCCAGCAGACCACAGGGGCGGCGGCAGTTCTTC.

This clonotype was seen repeatedly, ten times or more. The genes are TRBV29-1 and TRBJ2-3, with 11 nucleotides matching TRBD2. This CDR3 is 14 amino acids long. Germline CDR1 SQVTM, CDR2 ANQGSEA. With 7 bases clipped from V and 4 bases from J, the junction kept 7 bases outside the gene matches. CDR3 DNA: TGCAGCGCAACTAGCGGGAGTGTCTCAGATACGCAGTATTTT. Its translation is CSATSGSVSDTQYF.

The genes are TRBV11-1 and TRBJ2-7; TRBD1 matches 8 bases. CDR3 size: 16 residues. The ends lost 3 bases at V and 3 bases at J; junction bases unmatched: 10. CDR1 is SGHAT and CDR2 is FQDESV in the germline V gene (reference sequence). The CDR3 is CASSFGTGRAFYEQYF. The CDR3 DNA reads as TGTGCCAGCAGCTTCGGGACAGGACGAGCTTTCTACGAGCAGTACTTC.

V is TRBV19 and J is TRBJ1-5; unclear D gene. The CDR3 totals 13 residues. Germline V lookup: CDR1 LNHDA, CDR2 SQIVND (reference sequence). The V and J ends lost 6 bases and 9 bases respectively, with 15 bases between them. CDR3 sequence: CASRPPGQWPQHF. The DNA for the CDR3 is TGTGCCAGTAGACCGCCGGGCCAGTGGCCCCAGCATTTT. Looking up the rest from reference TRBV19 and TRBJ1-5 gives the full variable domain: DGGITQSPKYLFRKEGQNVTLSCEQNLNHDAMYWYRQDPGQGLRLIYYSQIVNDFQKGDIAEGYSVSREKKESFPLTVTSAQKNPTAFYLCASRPPGQWPQHFGDGTRLSIL.

This clonotype has ten or more counts. This chain connects TRBV6-1 to TRBJ1-1, with D tentatively TRBD1 (5 bases). Germline CDR1 and CDR2: MNHNS and SASEGT. The CDR3 extends over 17 amino acids. The V and J ends lost 6 bases and 4 bases respectively, with 24 bases between them. CDR3 sequence: CASSLGGGRWLSTEAFF. CDR3 nucleotides: TGTGCCAGCAGCCTCGGGGGAGGGAGGTGGTTGAGCACTGAAGCTTTCTTT.

V gene TRBV6-2 or TRBV6-3 combines with J gene TRBJ2-7, with 7 bases identical to TRBD1. V lost 2 bases and J lost 2; bases outside the gene matches: 15. This CDR3 comprises 18 residues. Germline CDR1 and CDR2: MNHEY and SVGEGT. CDR3 coding DNA: TGTGCCAGCAGTTACACAAACGTGGGACAGATTTTTCCCTACGAGCAGTACTTC. Translated: CASSYTNVGQIFPYEQYF.

The rearrangement joins TRBV4-3 to TRBJ2-6, with D hard to call. CDR3 length equals 18 residues. Germline lookup yields CDR1 LGHNA and CDR2 YSLEER. V was cut by 3 bases and J by 2 bases, with 17 bases left in between. This chain's CDR3 is CASSQGWGIVPGANVLTF. DNA for the CDR3: TGCGCCAGCAGCCAGGGATGGGGAATCGTGCCTGGGGCCAACGTCCTGACTTTC.

The chain links TRBV5-1 to TRBJ2-3; D possibly corresponds to TRBD2 (6 bases). CDR1 is SGHRS, CDR2 YFSETQ, per germline. This CDR3 spans 14 amino acids. Trimming removed 0 bases at V and 7 bases at J, with 12 bases between. Written as DNA, the CDR3 is TGCGCCAGCAGCTTGGGACTAGAATTGCATACGCAGTATTTT. Translated, it gives CASSLGLELHTQYF.

The rearrangement joins TRBV7-9 to TRBJ1-1, with D unresolved. Germline lookup yields CDR1 SEHNR and CDR2 FQNEAQ (reference sequence). The CDR3 contains 15 residues. Trimming stripped 3 bases from V and 0 bases from J, with 11 bases between. This CDR3 is CASSFYRDVNTEAFF. In DNA form, the CDR3 reads TGTGCCAGCAGCTTTTACCGGGATGTGAACACTGAAGCTTTCTTT.

A note on this clonotype: One end of the junction varies from germline; a read error may be responsible. The chain employs TRBV11-2 and TRBJ1-6; D is unclear. The CDR3 is 14 residues long. Germline CDR1 reads SGHAT; CDR2 reads FQNNGV. The CDR3 DNA sequence: TGTGCCAGCAGCTTCGGGAACAGAGTTTCAGCCCTCCACTTT. This translates into CASSFGNRVSALHF.

This clonotype was picked up a small number of times. The chain uses TRBV29-1 and TRBJ2-7, with 8 nucleotides matching TRBD1. From germline, CDR1 is SQVTM and CDR2 ANQGSEA. J lost 2 bases, V lost 4 bases, and 7 bases had no gene match. The CDR3 sequence is 14 residues long. CDR3 in amino acids: CSVGRQGITYEQYF. CDR3 nucleotides: TGCAGCGTTGGGAGACAGGGGATCACCTACGAGCAGTACTTC.

This clonotype was seen only a few times. The chain carries TRBV6-2 or TRBV6-3 and TRBJ2-1, with D maybe TRBD2 (6 bases). CDR1 is MNHEY, CDR2 SVGEGT, per germline. Trimming cost V 2 bases and J 2 bases, with 13 bases left between them. This CDR3 is 16 amino acids long. DNA of the CDR3: TGTGCCAGCAGTTACAGGCGCCGGGGGACCTACAATGAGCAGTTCTTC. Translated, it gives CASSYRRRGTYNEQFF.

V gene TRBV4-1 combines with J gene TRBJ1-2; unclear D gene. CDR3 length: 16 amino acids. Germline CDR1 and CDR2: MGHRA and YSYEKL. V was clipped by 3 bases and J by 0 bases, with 14 bases between them. DNA of the CDR3: TGCGCCAGCAGCCACCCCGGACGCGGAACTAACTATGGCTACACCTTC. Translating it yields CASSHPGRGTNYGYTF.